Listed here are 28 T cell receptor beta chains from one sample, sequenced in a study of blood T cell repertoires in COVID-19 (dated by TCRdb to the early 2020s). The library was produced with the immunoSEQ multiplex PCR assay. This is the immuneACCESS table as TCRdb keeps it, with only in-frame sequences that have V and J called. A part of the clones is gone; compared with another copy, unresolved V genes explain less than half, and the rest is unexplained. Across this sample there are 90,000 to 120,000 clones, with around nine tenths seen only once. The ten largest clones represent roughly 1.2% of the sample. The sequencing input was peripheral blood. These receptors were taken from a woman under 40 with acute or convalescent COVID-19.

V gene TRBV5-1 combines with J gene TRBJ1-4, with 9 bases lining up with TRBD1. CDR1 and CDR2 from the germline V gene are SGHRS and YFSETQ. The CDR3 runs to 15 residues. V gave up 2 bases and J gave up 5 bases; unmatched junction bases: 4. CDR3 loop: CASSLGDRANEKLFF. The CDR3, as DNA: TGCGCCAGCAGCTTAGGGGACAGGGCGAATGAAAAACTGTTTTTT.

V usage is TRBV18 and J usage is TRBJ2-1, with 7 bases lining up with TRBD1. CDR3 length equals 15 residues. Germline lookup yields CDR1 KGHSH and CDR2 LQKENI. J lost 6 bases, V lost 5 bases, and 10 bases had no gene match. CDR3 nucleotide sequence: TGTGCCAGCTCATTAACAGGGGTGATTTCCAATGAGCAGTTCTTC. This encodes CASSLTGVISNEQFF.

J is TRBJ2-5 and V is TRBV10-3; D uncertain. Germline CDR1 is ENHRY and CDR2 is SYGVKD. V was cut by 4 bases and J by 1 base, with 4 bases left in between. The CDR3 spans 12 residues. The CDR3 DNA follows: TGTGCCATCAGTGGCAGCCAAGAGACCCAGTACTTC. It yields the protein CAISGSQETQYF.

V is TRBV19 and J is TRBJ1-4; 8 bases line up with TRBD1. Looked up from germline, CDR1 is LNHDA and CDR2 is SQIVND (reference sequence). The length of the CDR3 is 15 residues. Trimming removed 4 bases from V and 5 bases from J; junction bases left unmatched: 6. CDR3 region: CASSSTGTGNEKLFF. DNA of the CDR3: TGTGCCAGTAGTAGCACCGGGACAGGCAATGAAAAACTGTTTTTT. The variable domain in full, with the rest retrieved from reference TRBV19 and TRBJ1-4, is DGGITQSPKYLFRKEGQNVTLSCEQNLNHDAMYWYRQDPGQGLRLIYYSQIVNDFQKGDIAEGYSVSREKKESFPLTVTSAQKNPTAFYLCASSSTGTGNEKLFFGSGTQLSVL.

V is TRBV7-8 and J is TRBJ2-5; 13 bases match TRBD2. Trimming took 6 bases from V and 3 from J; bases not matched to a gene: 7. CDR3 length equals 16 residues. The germline gives CDR1 SGHVS, CDR2 FQNEAQ. In DNA, the CDR3 is TGTGCCAGCAGATATCGACTAGCGGGAGGTAAAGAGACCCAGTACTTC. Its protein product is CASRYRLAGGKETQYF.

The rearrangement links TRBV29-1 to TRBJ2-2, with 7 positions matching TRBD1. The CDR3 loop spans 12 amino acids. With 7 bases clipped from V and 5 bases from J, the junction kept 4 bases outside the gene matches. CDR1 SQVTM and CDR2 ANQGSEA come from the germline V gene. CDR3 DNA sequence: TGCAGCGGGGGACAGCAGACCGGGGAGCTGTTTTTT. Protein sequence: CSGGQQTGELFF.

J is TRBJ2-3 and V is TRBV7-9, with unresolved D. V lost 7 bases and J lost 4, with 6 bases in between. This CDR3 is 11 amino acids long. Germline V gene lookup returns CDR1 SEHNR and CDR2 FQNEAQ (reference sequence). The CDR3 nucleotides read TGTGCCAGCACATCTCCAGATACGCAGTATTTT. Protein sequence: CASTSPDTQYF.

The sample holds a few counts of this clone. In nucleotides, the CDR3 is TGTGCCAGCAGCGGACCTACAGGGGGCGAAGTCGCCGGGGAGCTGTTTTTT. This translates into CASSGPTGGEVAGELFF. This chain connects TRBV7-3 to TRBJ2-2; 9 bases fit TRBD1. V was clipped by 5 bases and J by 6 bases; unmatched bases: 13. This CDR3 is built from 17 residues. Germline V gives CDR1 SGHTA, CDR2 FQGTGA.

The V call is TRBV6-2 or TRBV6-3, the J call TRBJ1-3; D gene uncertain. The V end lost 5 bases, the J end lost 7 bases, and 12 bases lay between the germline ends. This CDR3 contains 13 residues. Germline CDR1 is MNHEY and CDR2 is SVGEGT. The CDR3 is CASSPTVLNTIYF. The DNA for the CDR3 is TGTGCCAGCAGTCCCACGGTTTTGAACACCATATATTTT.

The chain links TRBV28 to TRBJ2-3; D is unresolved. This CDR3 region has 16 residues. From germline, CDR1 is MDHEN and CDR2 SYDVKM. Trimming took off 2 bases at V and 1 base at J, with 13 bases between the two ends. The CDR3 protein is CASSLVPLAGTDTQYF. The CDR3 nucleotides read TGTGCCAGCAGTTTAGTTCCACTCGCGGGCACAGATACGCAGTATTTT. The entire variable domain, with the rest obtained from reference TRBV28 and TRBJ2-3, is as follows: DVKVTQSSRYLVKRTGEKVFLECVQDMDHENMFWYRQDPGLGLRLIYFSYDVKMKEKGDIPEGYSVSREKKERFSLILESASTNQTSMYLCASSLVPLAGTDTQYFGPGTRLTVL.

J is TRBJ2-2 and V is TRBV11-2; D ambiguous. This CDR3 is 12 amino acids long. The V and J ends lost 3 bases and 8 bases respectively, with 7 bases between them. Germline V gene sequence: CDR1 SGHAT, CDR2 FQNNGV. The CDR3 DNA sequence: TGTGCCAGCAGCTTTGTTCCGGGGGAGCTGTTTTTT. Its protein is CASSFVPGELFF.

The chain couples TRBV27 to TRBJ2-3, with TRBD2 identical over 11 bases. V gave up 3 bases and J gave up 0 bases; unmatched junction bases: 8. Germline V CDR1 and CDR2: MNHEY, SMNVEV (reference sequence). This CDR3 spans 18 amino acids. The CDR3 region has the DNA TGTGCCAGCAGTTTCCTAGCGGGGGGCTCAACTAGCACAGATACGCAGTATTTT. This gives the protein CASSFLAGGSTSTDTQYF.

The chain combines TRBV28 with TRBJ1-2, with unresolved D. Per the germline V gene, CDR1 is MDHEN and CDR2 is SYDVKM. The CDR3 covers 12 residues. V was trimmed by 5 bases and J by 4 bases, leaving 8 bases between them. CDR3 sequence: CASSMSTYGYTF. In DNA form, the CDR3 reads TGTGCCAGCAGTATGTCTACCTATGGCTACACCTTC.

The V call is TRBV11-3, the J call TRBJ1-1; TRBD1 is a possible D gene (5 bases). The germline V and J ends were trimmed by 0 bases and 4 bases, with 15 bases remaining between them. Germline assignment: CDR1 SGHNT and CDR2 YENEEA. This CDR3 spans 16 amino acids. CDR3 DNA: TGTGCCAGCAGCTTAGACCCGGGAGGGGCGGGCACTGAAGCTTTCTTT. Protein: CASSLDPGGAGTEAFF.

V and J are TRBV7-2 and TRBJ1-2; TRBD1 agrees at 8 bases. The germline V gene encodes CDR1 SGHTA and CDR2 FQGNSA. The V segment lost 1 base and the J segment 5 bases; nucleotides outside the gene matches: 6. CDR3 length: 15 residues. The CDR3 DNA is TGTGCCAGCAGCTTAGGACAGGGGAGGCGGTATGGCTACACCTTC. It translates to CASSLGQGRRYGYTF.

This clone was recorded once. CDR3 residues: CASSLVTPRYDPNYNEQFF. CDR3 coding DNA: TGTGCCAGCAGCTTAGTGACTCCTCGATACGACCCAAACTACAATGAGCAGTTCTTC. This sequence joins TRBV7-6 and TRBJ2-1; D is undetermined. Germline CDR1 and CDR2: SGHVS and FNYEAQ. Trimming took 1 base from V and 3 from J, leaving 22 bases between them. The CDR3 is 19 residues long.

The chain recombines TRBV30 with TRBJ1-1; 9 bases line up with TRBD1. CDR1 is GTSNPN and CDR2 is SVGIG in the germline V gene (reference sequence). The J segment lost 0 bases and the V segment lost 7 bases, leaving 6 bases of the junction unmatched. This CDR3 contains 14 residues. The CDR3, as DNA: TGTGCCTACACGACAGGGGGGGTGAACACTGAAGCTTTCTTT. Its translation: CAYTTGGVNTEAFF. Based on the CDR3 plus reference TRBV30 and TRBJ1-1, the full variable domain is SQTIHQWPATLVQPVGSPLSLECTVEGTSNPNLYWYRQAAGRGLQLLFYSVGIGQISSEVPQNLSASRPQDRQFILSSKKLLLSDSGFYLCAYTTGGVNTEAFFGQGTRLTVV.

The CDR3 region has the DNA TGTGCCAGCGAGGTGGACAAGACCAACACTGAAGCTTTCTTT. Protein sequence: CASEVDKTNTEAFF. This rearrangement joins TRBV3-1 (or the pseudogene TRBV3-2) to TRBJ1-1; D might be TRBD1 (5 bases). This CDR3 region has 14 residues. The V end lost 8 bases, the J end lost 2 bases, and 15 bases lay between the germline ends. The V gene's germline CDR1 is LGHDT and CDR2 YNNKEL (reference sequence).

In DNA, the CDR3 is TGTGCCTGGAGTTATCGGGACAGGGCAGATGGCTACACCTTC. Translating gives CAWSYRDRADGYTF. V and J are TRBV30 and TRBJ1-2; 9 bases are a match to TRBD1. The CDR3 sequence is 14 residues long. CDR1 and CDR2 (germline): GTSNPN, SVGIG (reference sequence). J gave up 6 bases and V 2 bases, and 7 bases lay outside the gene matches.

The gene calls are TRBV4-1 and TRBJ2-1; 11 bases are shared with TRBD2. The trim removed 2 bases at V and 3 bases at J, leaving 6 bases unmatched. Germline CDR1 MGHRA, CDR2 YSYEKL. The CDR3 covers 17 residues. CDR3 region: CASSQQLAGANYNEQFF. In DNA form, the CDR3 reads TGCGCCAGCAGCCAACAACTAGCGGGGGCCAACTACAATGAGCAGTTCTTC.

The V gene is TRBV10-1, the J gene TRBJ1-1; no firm D call. Trimming removed 0 bases at V and 2 bases at J, with 4 bases between. The CDR3 sequence is 13 residues long. Germline V lookup: CDR1 WNHNN, CDR2 SYGVQD (reference sequence). CDR3 bases: TGCGCCAGCAGTGAGTCCTCTAACACTGAAGCTTTCTTT. Its translation is CASSESSNTEAFF.

This rearrangement joins TRBV7-8 to TRBJ2-1; the match to TRBD2 covers 10 bases. The CDR3 has 15 residues. The junction had 6 bases not matched to a gene; V was cut back by 5 bases and J by 5 bases. Germline assignment: CDR1 SGHVS and CDR2 FQNEAQ. The CDR3: CASSHRTSGHNEQFF. The CDR3 DNA reads TGTGCCAGCAGCCACCGGACTAGCGGCCACAATGAGCAGTTCTTC.

The V gene is TRBV4-3, the J gene TRBJ1-1; D perhaps matches TRBD1 (5 bases). The V end was cut by 3 bases, the J end by 5 bases, with 19 bases between. CDR1 is LGHNA, CDR2 YSLEER, per germline. CDR3 length: 16 amino acids. This chain's CDR3 is CASSHRGALGGTEAFF. DNA of the CDR3: TGCGCCAGCAGCCACCGCGGGGCCCTCGGGGGGACTGAAGCTTTCTTT.

The gene calls are TRBV3-1 (or the pseudogene TRBV3-2) and TRBJ2-7, with 10 bases fitting TRBD1. The junction had 7 bases not matched to a gene; V was cut back by 3 bases and J by 2 bases. Germline V gives CDR1 LGHDT, CDR2 YNNKEL (reference sequence). CDR3 size: 16 residues. The CDR3 sequence is CASSQRIGTGAYEQYF. In nucleotides, the CDR3 is TGTGCCAGCAGCCAGCGGATAGGGACAGGGGCCTACGAGCAGTACTTC.

V and J are TRBV9 and TRBJ2-2; 9 nucleotides line up with TRBD2. The CDR3 spans 16 residues. CDR1 and CDR2 (germline): SGDLS, YYNGEE. After removal of 5 bases from V and 0 bases from J, the junction contained 5 bases not matched to a gene. CDR3 sequence: CASSGRLAANTGELFF. In DNA form, the CDR3 reads TGTGCCAGCAGTGGTAGACTAGCGGCGAACACCGGGGAGCTGTTTTTT.

The genes are TRBV19 and TRBJ2-4, with 8 bases lining up with TRBD1. This CDR3 is built from 19 residues. Trimming at V came to 0 bases and at J to 0 bases, leaving 10 bases not matched to a gene. Germline CDR1 is LNHDA and CDR2 is SQIVND (reference sequence). CDR3: CASSIDPGGGMRAKNIQYF. CDR3 nucleotide sequence: TGTGCCAGTAGTATAGATCCAGGGGGCGGAATGAGAGCCAAAAACATTCAGTACTTC.

The chain links TRBV25-1 to TRBJ1-1; D gene uncertain. Germline V gives CDR1 MGHDK, CDR2 SYGVNS. The CDR3 is 14 amino acids. The ends were cut back, 7 bases at V and 1 base at J, with 13 bases in the middle. CDR3 DNA: TGTGCCAGCATGGGTCGGAGGCCGAACACTGAAGCTTTCTTT. This sequence encodes CASMGRRPNTEAFF.

The rearrangement joins TRBV4-3 to TRBJ1-2; D gene unclear. Germline V CDR1 and CDR2: LGHNA, YSLEER. V was cut by 0 bases and J by 6 bases, with 11 bases left in between. The CDR3 spans 14 residues. CDR3 sequence: CASSQDWSGDGYTF. For the CDR3, the DNA is TGCGCCAGCAGCCAAGATTGGTCAGGTGATGGCTACACCTTC.